This T cell receptor beta chain was recorded in a study of metastatic and nonmetastatic thyroid tumors. Study background: Blood and tumor or nodule tissue repertoires from malignant and benign thyroid patients were compared.

Study-level points and caveats: Malignant thyroid tumors reportedly had TCR beta diversity that was significantly higher than in benign nodules, in blood and tumor.

This clone has ten or more counts. The target antigen is unknown. Additional DNA sequences in this sample encode the identical CDR3. In the authors' workflow: Built for papillary thyroid cancer, a distant-metastasis classifier drew on CDR3 differences across clinicopathological groups. TCRdb redid the clone calls on the PCR reads using MiXCR. For this entry, the V and J calls and clone size follow TCRdb and not the study's own pipeline. This sample has 23,000 or so clones; roughly 23% occur once, and the top ten carry around 6.9%. Germline values: CDR1 MRHNA, CDR2 SNTAGT. The CDR3 has 15 amino acids. Trimming cost V 6 bases and J 9 bases; bases outside gene matches: 8. Not a single patient had been given any form of treatment at any point before undergoing thyroid surgery.

This receptor was obtained from a female donor with papillary thyroid cancer or a benign thyroid nodule (not recorded which). Some clones in this sample may be carry-over from other donors' samples. The chain uses TRBV6-4 and TRBJ1-6, with 10 bases lining up with TRBD1. The specimen sequenced was blood. The CDR3 nucleotides are TGTGCCAGCAGCGACGGGGGACAGGGGTCTTCACCCCTCCACTTT. Translation: CASSDGGQGSSPLHF.